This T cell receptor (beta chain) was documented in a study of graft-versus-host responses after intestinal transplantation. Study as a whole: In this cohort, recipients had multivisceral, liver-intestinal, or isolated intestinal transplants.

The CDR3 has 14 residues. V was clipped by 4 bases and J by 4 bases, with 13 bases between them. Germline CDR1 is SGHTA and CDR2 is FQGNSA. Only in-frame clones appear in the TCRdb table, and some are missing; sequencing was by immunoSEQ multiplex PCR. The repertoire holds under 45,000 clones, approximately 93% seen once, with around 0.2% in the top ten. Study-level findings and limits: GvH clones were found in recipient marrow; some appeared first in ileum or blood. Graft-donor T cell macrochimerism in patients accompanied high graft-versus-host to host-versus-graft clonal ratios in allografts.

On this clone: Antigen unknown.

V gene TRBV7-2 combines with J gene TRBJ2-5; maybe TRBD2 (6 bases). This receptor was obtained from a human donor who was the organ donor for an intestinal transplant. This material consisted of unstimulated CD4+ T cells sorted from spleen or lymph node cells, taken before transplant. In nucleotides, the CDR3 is TGTGCCAGCAGCTCCCCGGTGGGGGGAGAGACCCAGTACTTC. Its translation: CASSSPVGGETQYF.